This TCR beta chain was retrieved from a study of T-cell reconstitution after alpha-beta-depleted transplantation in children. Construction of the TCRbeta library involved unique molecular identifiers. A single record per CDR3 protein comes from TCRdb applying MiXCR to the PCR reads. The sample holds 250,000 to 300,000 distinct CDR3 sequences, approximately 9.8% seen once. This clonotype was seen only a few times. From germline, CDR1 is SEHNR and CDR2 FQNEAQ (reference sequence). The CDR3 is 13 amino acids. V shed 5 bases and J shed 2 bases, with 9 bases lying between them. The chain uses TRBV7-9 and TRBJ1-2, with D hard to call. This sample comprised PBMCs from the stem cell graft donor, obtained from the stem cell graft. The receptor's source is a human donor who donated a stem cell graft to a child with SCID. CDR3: CASSGELNYGYTF. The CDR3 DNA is TGTGCCAGCAGCGGGGAATTGAACTATGGCTACACCTTC.